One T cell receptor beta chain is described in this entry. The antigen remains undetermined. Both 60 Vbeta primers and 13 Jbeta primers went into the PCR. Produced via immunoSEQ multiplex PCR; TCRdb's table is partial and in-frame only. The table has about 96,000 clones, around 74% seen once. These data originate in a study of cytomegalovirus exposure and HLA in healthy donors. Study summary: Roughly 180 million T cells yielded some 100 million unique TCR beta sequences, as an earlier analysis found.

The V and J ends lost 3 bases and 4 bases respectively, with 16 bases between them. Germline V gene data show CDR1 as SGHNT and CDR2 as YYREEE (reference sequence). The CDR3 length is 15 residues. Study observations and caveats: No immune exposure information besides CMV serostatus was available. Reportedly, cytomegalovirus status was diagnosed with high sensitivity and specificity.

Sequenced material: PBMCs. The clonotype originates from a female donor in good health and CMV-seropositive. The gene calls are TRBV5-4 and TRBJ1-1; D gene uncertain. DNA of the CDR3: TGTGCCAGCAGCTCGAAGATGGCGGGTGGCACTGAAGCTTTCTTT. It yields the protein CASSSKMAGGTEAFF.